Listed below are T cell receptor beta chains from one sample, sequenced in a study of T cells in Graves' hyperthyroidism and ophthalmopathy. In TCRdb, the multiplex PCR reads were re-called with MiXCR into one record per CDR3 protein. The top ten clones hold about 45% of a sample with over 500,000 distinct CDR3 sequences, 46% of them seen once. Sequencing was carried out using peripheral blood or thyroid tissue (not recorded which). The source is an adult woman with Graves' disease, either hyperthyroidism or ophthalmopathy (not recorded which). Both conserved end residues are part of each CDR3. Each record gives: J gene, V gene, clone size, D gene, CDR3 DNA, CDR3 protein. D genes are given only for firm matches. Clone size, where shown, is once, few, many, or a class for clones that have expanded.

TRBJ1-5,TRBV12-3/TRBV12-4,many,.,TGTGCCAGCAGGTCCGGGACCGATCAGCCCCAGCATTTT,CASRSGTDQPQHF
TRBJ1-4,TRBV28,.,.,TGTGCCAGCAGTCATGGACGGGAGAATGAAAAACTGTTTTTT,CASSHGRENEKLFF
TRBJ2-7,TRBV19,.,.,TGTGCCAGTAGTCCCCTTCACAGGAGGACCCATTCCTACGAGCAGTACTTC,CASSPLHRRTHSYEQYF
TRBJ2-2,TRBV5-1,many,.,TGCGCCAGCAGCCCCCAAGCGAACACCGGGGAGCTGTTTTTT,CASSPQANTGELFF
TRBJ2-7,TRBV5-1,many,TRBD2,TGCGCCAGCGCCGCGGGCGGGACTAGCGGATACTACGAGCAGTACTTC,CASAAGGTSGYYEQYF
TRBJ2-2,TRBV5-1,many,.,TGCGCCAGCAGCTTTTCTAGGGAAGGCGGGGAGCTGTTTTTT,CASSFSREGGELFF
TRBJ1-5,TRBV20-1,few,.,TGCAGTGCTGCGGGAGGAGACGGTGAGACCCAGCATTTT,CSAAGGDGETQHF
TRBJ2-7,TRBV27,.,.,TGTGCCAGCAAACCCATGACTGAGTCCTACGAGCAGTACTTC,CASKPMTESYEQYF
TRBJ2-7,TRBV10-3,.,.,TGTGCCATCAGTGAGCCGGGACGAACCTCCTACGAGCAGTACTTC,CAISEPGRTSYEQYF
TRBJ2-1,TRBV11-2,.,.,TGTGCCAGCAGCGACGGAGCGAGGAAAGAGACCCAGTTCTTC,CASSDGARKETQFF
TRBJ2-7,TRBV7-8,many,TRBD2,TGTGCCAGCAGCTTGGTCCGGAGCGGGAGCATATACGAGCAGTACTTC,CASSLVRSGSIYEQYF
TRBJ2-5,TRBV9,.,.,TGTGCCAGCAGCGTAGGAGGGGCGACCCAGTACTTC,CASSVGGATQYF
TRBJ2-7,TRBV10-3,.,.,TGTGCCATCAGTGAAGGGCAGCGTCTACCCGAGCAGTACTTC,CAISEGQRLPEQYF
TRBJ2-5,TRBV7-9,.,TRBD2,TGTGCCAGCAGCTCGTCAGCGACTAGCGGGAGTGAAGAGACCCAGTACTTC,CASSSSATSGSEETQYF
TRBJ1-5,TRBV7-9,.,.,TGTGCCAGCAGCTCAGTTTCCAGCACCTGGCCCCAGCATTTT,CASSSVSSTWPQHF
TRBJ2-2,TRBV12-3/TRBV12-4,few,.,TGTGCCAGCAGTTTACGGTCGGGCCCCGGGGAGCTGTTTTTT,CASSLRSGPGELFF
TRBJ2-7,TRBV29-1,.,.,TGCAGCGTTGGGCTGCGGACCTTTCGCTACGAGCAGTACTTC,CSVGLRTFRYEQYF
TRBJ2-1,TRBV6-6,.,TRBD1,TGTGCCAGCGGCCGAAAGACAGGGGGCAATGAGCAGTTCTTC,CASGRKTGGNEQFF
TRBJ2-5,TRBV7-9,.,TRBD1,TGTGCCAGCAGCGCCCTATGGACAGGGGGTGGTCAAGAGACCCAGTACTTC,CASSALWTGGGQETQYF
TRBJ1-2,TRBV2,.,.,TGTGCCAGCAGGGCAGGACCGAACTATGGCTACACCTTC,CASRAGPNYGYTF
TRBJ2-6,TRBV2,.,TRBD1,TGTGCCAGCGTTGGACAGGCGGGCTATGGGGCCAACGTCCTGACTTTC,CASVGQAGYGANVLTF
TRBJ1-1,TRBV4-2,many,.,TGTGCCAGCAGCCAAGGGCAGATGAACACTGAAGCTTTCTTT,CASSQGQMNTEAFF
TRBJ1-2,TRBV7-2,.,.,TGTGCCAGCAGCTCGGATCTAACTCATGGCTACACCTTC,CASSSDLTHGYTF
TRBJ2-1,TRBV4-2,few,TRBD2,TGTGCCAGCAGCCAAGGGAGAACTAGCGGGAGTGACTATGAGCAGTTCTTC,CASSQGRTSGSDYEQFF
TRBJ1-6,TRBV25-1,.,.,TGTGCCTGCAGTGCTCCTAAGCGGGGGTTTAATTCACCCCTCCACTTT,CACSAPKRGFNSPLHF
TRBJ1-1,TRBV6-1,many,.,TGTGCCAGCAACCGGGCCGGGGATTGGACTTTCTTT,CASNRAGDWTFF
TRBJ2-3,TRBV7-2,.,.,TGTGCCAGCAGCTTAGCGAGCAGGGGAACAGATACGCAGTATTTT,CASSLASRGTDTQYF
TRBJ1-5,TRBV2,.,.,TGTGCCAGCAGTGCTGGTTATCAGCCCCAGCATTTT,CASSAGYQPQHF
TRBJ1-2,TRBV7-2,many,.,TGTGCCAGCAGCCAAGGGGTTTCAGGCTATGGCTACACCTTC,CASSQGVSGYGYTF
TRBJ1-4,TRBV24-1,.,.,TGTGCCACCAGTGATACTGGGCCAGGAGGACGTGAAAAACTGTTTTTT,CATSDTGPGGREKLFF
TRBJ1-1,TRBV10-3,.,.,TGTGCCATCAGTGCTAGCCAAGGGGGTCCGAACACTGAAGCTTTCTTT,CAISASQGGPNTEAFF
TRBJ2-5,TRBV2,many,.,TGTGCCAGCAGGGAGAGCAGGGGTGGTTTGGAGACCCAGTACTTC,CASRESRGGLETQYF
TRBJ2-5,TRBV29-1,.,TRBD1,TGCAGCGTAACACGGACAGGGCAAAAGACCCAGTACTTC,CSVTRTGQKTQYF